This T cell receptor (beta chain) is drawn from a study of somatic mutations in cytotoxic T cells in rheumatoid arthritis. Clones were read by immunoSEQ multiplex PCR, and TCRdb kept only the in-frame ones, dropping some. Counted here are around 23,000 clones, 74% occurring once; the ten biggest clones make up around 10%. The length of the CDR3 is 17 residues. J is TRBJ2-7 and V is TRBV12-1. TRBV12-1 constitutes a pseudogene. The TCR was taken from a woman aged 18-35 years in good health. Sequenced input: CD8+ T cells sorted from blood. DNA of the CDR3: TGTGCCAGCAGCTTAGTACCCCTTACCTTCGTATCCTACGAGCAGTACTTC. This translates into CASSLVPLTFVSYEQYF.